This T cell receptor (beta chain) was identified in a study of beta chain features in type 1 diabetes. Whole-study context: Age, gender, cell numbers and subset yield matched between patients and controls.

Trimming stripped 6 bases from V and 6 bases from J, with 12 bases between. The CDR3 covers 13 residues. CDR1 and CDR2 (germline): MNHNY, SVGAGI (reference sequence). This clone occurred a few times. Investigators reverse transcribed all isolated RNA, so they sequenced expressed TCRB transcripts. TCRdb keeps only in-frame clones here, not all; method: immunoSEQ multiplex PCR. The table shows some 900,000 clones, with roughly 16% occurring only once. The TCR sequence derives from a woman aged 18 to 35 in good health. The material sequenced was naive CD4+ T cells from blood. The genes are TRBV6-6 and TRBJ2-1; D is ambiguous. CDR3 in DNA: TGTGCCAGCAGAATAGACGGATCCAATGAGCAGTTCTTC. It codes for CASRIDGSNEQFF.